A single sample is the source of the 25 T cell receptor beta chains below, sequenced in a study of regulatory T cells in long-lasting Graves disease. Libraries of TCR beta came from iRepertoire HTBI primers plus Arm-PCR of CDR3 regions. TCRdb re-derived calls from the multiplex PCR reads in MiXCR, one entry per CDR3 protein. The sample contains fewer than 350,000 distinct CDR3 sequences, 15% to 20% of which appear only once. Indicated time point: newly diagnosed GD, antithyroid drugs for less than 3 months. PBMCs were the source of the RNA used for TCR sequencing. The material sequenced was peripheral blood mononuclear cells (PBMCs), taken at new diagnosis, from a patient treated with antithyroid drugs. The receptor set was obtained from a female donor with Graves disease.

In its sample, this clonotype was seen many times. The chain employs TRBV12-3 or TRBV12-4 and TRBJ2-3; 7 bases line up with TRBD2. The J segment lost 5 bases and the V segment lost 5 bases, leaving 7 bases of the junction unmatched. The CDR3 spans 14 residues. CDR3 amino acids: CASSPGGRGDTQYF. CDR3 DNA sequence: TGTGCCAGCAGTCCCGGCGGGAGAGGAGATACGCAGTATTTT.

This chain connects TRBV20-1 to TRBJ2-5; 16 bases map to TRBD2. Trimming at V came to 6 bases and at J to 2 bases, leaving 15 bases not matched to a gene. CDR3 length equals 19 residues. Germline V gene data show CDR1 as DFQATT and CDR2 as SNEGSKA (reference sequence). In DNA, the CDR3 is TGCAGTGCACACCCACCGGGACTAGCGGGAGGGGAGGGTCAAGAGACCCAGTACTTC. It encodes CSAHPPGLAGGEGQETQYF.

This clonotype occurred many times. For the CDR3, the DNA is TGTGCCAGCAGCTTAGGGGGGAGGAGACAGGGTTTCACTGAAGCTTTCTTT. This gives the protein CASSLGGRRQGFTEAFF. The V and J genes are TRBV7-6 and TRBJ1-1, with TRBD1 matching over 7 bases. This CDR3 is built from 17 residues. J gave up 4 bases and V 1 base, and 12 bases lay outside the gene matches. Germline-derived CDR1 and CDR2 are SGHVS and FNYEAQ. The complete variable domain, with remaining parts taken from reference TRBV7-6 and TRBJ1-1, reads GAGVSQSPRYKVTKRGQDVALRCDPISGHVSLYWYRQALGQGPEFLTYFNYEAQQDKSGLPNDRFSAERPEGSISTLTIQRTEQRDSAMYRCASSLGGRRQGFTEAFFGQGTRLTVV.

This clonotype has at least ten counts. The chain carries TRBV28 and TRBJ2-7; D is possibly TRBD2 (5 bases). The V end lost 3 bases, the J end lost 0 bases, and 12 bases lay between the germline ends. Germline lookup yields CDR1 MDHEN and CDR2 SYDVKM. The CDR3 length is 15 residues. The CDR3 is CASSFRGTTSYEQYF. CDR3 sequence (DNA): TGTGCCAGCAGTTTCCGGGGAACTACCTCCTACGAGCAGTACTTC.

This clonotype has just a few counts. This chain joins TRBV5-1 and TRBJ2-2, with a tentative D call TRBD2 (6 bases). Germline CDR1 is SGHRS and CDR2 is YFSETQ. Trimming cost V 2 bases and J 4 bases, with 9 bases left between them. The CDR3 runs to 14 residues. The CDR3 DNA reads TGCGCCAGCAGCTTTACTAGCACCACCGGGGAGCTGTTTTTT. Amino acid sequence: CASSFTSTTGELFF.

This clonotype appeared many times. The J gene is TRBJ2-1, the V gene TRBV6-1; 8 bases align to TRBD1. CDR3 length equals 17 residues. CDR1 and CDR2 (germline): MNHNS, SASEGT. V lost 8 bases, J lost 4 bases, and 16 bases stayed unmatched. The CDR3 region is CASQPLGQGRDYNEQFF. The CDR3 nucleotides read TGTGCCAGCCAACCCTTAGGACAGGGACGGGATTACAATGAGCAGTTCTTC.

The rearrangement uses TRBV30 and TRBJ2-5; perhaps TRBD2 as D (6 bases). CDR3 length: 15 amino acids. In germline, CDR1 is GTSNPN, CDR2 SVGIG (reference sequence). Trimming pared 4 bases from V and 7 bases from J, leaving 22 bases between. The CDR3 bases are TGTGCCTGGAAATCTGGGGCCGGCGGGATTTGGACCCAGTACTTC. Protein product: CAWKSGAGGIWTQYF.

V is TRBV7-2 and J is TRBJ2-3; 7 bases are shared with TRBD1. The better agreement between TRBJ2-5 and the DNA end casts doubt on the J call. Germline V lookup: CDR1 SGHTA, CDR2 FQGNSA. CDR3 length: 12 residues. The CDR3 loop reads CASSRQGETQYF. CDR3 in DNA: TGTGCCAGCAGCAGACAGGGAGAGACCCAGTACTTC.

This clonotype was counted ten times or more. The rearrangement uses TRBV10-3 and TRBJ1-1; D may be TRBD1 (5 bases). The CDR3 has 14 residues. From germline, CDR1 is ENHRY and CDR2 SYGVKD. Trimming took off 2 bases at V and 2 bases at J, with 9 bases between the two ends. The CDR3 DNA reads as TGTGCCATCAGTGAGGCTCAGGGTAACACTGAAGCTTTCTTT. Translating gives CAISEAQGNTEAFF.

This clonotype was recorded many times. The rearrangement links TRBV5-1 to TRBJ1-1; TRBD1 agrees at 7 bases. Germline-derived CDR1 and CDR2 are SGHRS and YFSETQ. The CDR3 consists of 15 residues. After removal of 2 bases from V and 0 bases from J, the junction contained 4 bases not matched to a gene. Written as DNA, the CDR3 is TGCGCCAGCAGCTTATCAGGGACAGTGAACACTGAAGCTTTCTTT. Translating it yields CASSLSGTVNTEAFF. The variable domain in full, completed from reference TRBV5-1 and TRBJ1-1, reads KAGVTQTPRYLIKTRGQQVTLSCSPISGHRSVSWYQQTPGQGLQFLFEYFSETQRNKGNFPGRFSGRQFSNSRSEMNVSTLELGDSALYLCASSLSGTVNTEAFFGQGTRLTVV.

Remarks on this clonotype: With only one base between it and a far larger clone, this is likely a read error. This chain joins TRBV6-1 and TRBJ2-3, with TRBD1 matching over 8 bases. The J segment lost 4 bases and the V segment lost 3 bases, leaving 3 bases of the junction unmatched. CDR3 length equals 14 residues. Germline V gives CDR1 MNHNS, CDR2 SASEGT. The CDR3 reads CASSDEQGADTQYF. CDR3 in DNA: TGTGCCAGCAGTGACGAACAGGGGGCAGATACGCAGTATTTT.

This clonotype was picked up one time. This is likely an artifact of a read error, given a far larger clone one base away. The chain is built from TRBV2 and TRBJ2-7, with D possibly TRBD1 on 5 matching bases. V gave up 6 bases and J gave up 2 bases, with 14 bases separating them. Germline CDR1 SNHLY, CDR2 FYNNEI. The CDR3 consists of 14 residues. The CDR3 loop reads CASSSPTATYEQYF. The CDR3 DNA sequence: TGTGCCAGCAGCTCCCCGACAGCCACCTACGAGCAGTACTTC. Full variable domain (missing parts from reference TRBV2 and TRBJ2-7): EPEVTQTPSHQVTQMGQEVILRCVPISNHLYFYWYRQILGQKVEFLVSFYNNEISEKSEIFDDQFSVERPDGSNFTLKIRSTKLEDSAMYFCASSSPTATYEQYFGPGTRLTVT.

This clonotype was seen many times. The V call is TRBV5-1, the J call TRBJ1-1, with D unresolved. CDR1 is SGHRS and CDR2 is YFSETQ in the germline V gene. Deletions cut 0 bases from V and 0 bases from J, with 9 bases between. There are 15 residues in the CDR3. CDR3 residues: CASSLDERMNTEAFF. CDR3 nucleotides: TGCGCCAGCAGCTTGGATGAACGGATGAACACTGAAGCTTTCTTT.

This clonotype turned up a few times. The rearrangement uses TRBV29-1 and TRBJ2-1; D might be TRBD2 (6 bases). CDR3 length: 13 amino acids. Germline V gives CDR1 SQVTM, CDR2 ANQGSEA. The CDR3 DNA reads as TGCACCTTGACGGGAGCGCCCTACAATGAGCAGTTCTTC. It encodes CTLTGAPYNEQFF.

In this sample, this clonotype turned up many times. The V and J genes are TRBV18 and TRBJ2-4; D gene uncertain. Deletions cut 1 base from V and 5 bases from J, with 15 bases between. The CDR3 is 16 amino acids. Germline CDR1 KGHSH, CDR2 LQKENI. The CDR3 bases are TGTGCCAGCTCACCACTCGGACGCAGCCCTGAAAACATTCAGTACTTC. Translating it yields CASSPLGRSPENIQYF.

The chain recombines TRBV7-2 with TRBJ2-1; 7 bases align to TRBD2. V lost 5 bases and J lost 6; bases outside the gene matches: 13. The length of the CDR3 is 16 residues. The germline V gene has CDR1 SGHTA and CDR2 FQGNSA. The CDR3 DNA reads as TGTGCCAGCAGCCCCCCGGGCGGCGGGAGAGGCAATGAGCAGTTCTTC. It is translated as CASSPPGGGRGNEQFF.

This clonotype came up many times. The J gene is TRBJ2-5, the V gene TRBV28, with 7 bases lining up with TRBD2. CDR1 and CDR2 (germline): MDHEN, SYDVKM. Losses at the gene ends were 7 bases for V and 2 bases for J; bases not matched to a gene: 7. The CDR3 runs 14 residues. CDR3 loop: CASNGERGQETQYF. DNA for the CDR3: TGTGCCAGCAACGGCGAGCGGGGACAAGAGACCCAGTACTTC.

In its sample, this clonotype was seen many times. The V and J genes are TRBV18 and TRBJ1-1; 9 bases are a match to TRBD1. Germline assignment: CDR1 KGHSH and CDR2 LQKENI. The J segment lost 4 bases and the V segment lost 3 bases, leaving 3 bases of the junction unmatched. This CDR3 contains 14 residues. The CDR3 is CASSPMDRGTEAFF. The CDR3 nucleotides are TGTGCCAGCTCACCCATGGACAGGGGCACTGAAGCTTTCTTT.

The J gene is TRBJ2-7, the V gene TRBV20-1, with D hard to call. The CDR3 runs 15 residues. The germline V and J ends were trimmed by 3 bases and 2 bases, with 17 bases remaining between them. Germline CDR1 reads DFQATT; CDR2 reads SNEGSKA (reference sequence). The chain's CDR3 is CSARPVEILTYEQYF. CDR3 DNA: TGCAGTGCTAGGCCCGTGGAGATTTTGACCTACGAGCAGTACTTC.

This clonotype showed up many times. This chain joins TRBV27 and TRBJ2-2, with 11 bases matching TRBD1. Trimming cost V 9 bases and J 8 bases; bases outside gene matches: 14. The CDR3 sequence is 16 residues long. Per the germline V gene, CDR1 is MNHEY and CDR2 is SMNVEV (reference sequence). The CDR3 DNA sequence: TGTGCCAGGAAACACCGGGACAGGGGGGATTTGGGGGAGCTGTTTTTT. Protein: CARKHRDRGDLGELFF.

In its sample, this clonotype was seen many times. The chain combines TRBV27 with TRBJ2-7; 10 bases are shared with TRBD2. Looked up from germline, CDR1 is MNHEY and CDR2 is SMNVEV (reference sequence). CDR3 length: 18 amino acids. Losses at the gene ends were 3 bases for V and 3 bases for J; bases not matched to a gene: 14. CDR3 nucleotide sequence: TGTGCCAGCAGTTTTGAATGGTCTAGCGGGAGAAACGGCTACGAGCAGTACTTC. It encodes CASSFEWSSGRNGYEQYF.

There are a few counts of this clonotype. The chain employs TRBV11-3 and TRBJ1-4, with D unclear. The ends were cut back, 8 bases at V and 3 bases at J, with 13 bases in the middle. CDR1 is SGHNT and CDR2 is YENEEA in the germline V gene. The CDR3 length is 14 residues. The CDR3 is CASRPPGPNEKLFF. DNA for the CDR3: TGTGCCAGCCGCCCCCCGGGTCCTAATGAAAAACTGTTTTTT.

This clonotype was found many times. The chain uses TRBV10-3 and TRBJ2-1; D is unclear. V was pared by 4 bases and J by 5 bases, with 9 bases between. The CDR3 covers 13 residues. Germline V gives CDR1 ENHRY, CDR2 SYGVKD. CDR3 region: CAISVGLHNEQFF. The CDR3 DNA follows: TGTGCCATCAGTGTCGGGCTTCACAATGAGCAGTTCTTC.

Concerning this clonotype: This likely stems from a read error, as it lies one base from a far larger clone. In nucleotides, the CDR3 is TGTGCCACCCTGAGAGAATTCCAAGAGACCCGGTACTTC. Its translation is CATLREFQETRYF. The chain is built from TRBV6-2 or TRBV6-3 and TRBJ2-3, with D unclear. CDR1 MNHEY and CDR2 SVGEGT come from the germline V gene. The CDR3 length is 13 residues.

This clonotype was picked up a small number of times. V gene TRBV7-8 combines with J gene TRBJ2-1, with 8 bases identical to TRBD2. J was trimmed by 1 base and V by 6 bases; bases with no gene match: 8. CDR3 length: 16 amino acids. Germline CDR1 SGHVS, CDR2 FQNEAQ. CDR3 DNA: TGTGCCAGCAGATCAGCGGGGGCTCTTTCCTACAATGAGCAGTTCTTC. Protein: CASRSAGALSYNEQFF.